The 21 T cell receptor beta chains presented below share a single source sample, sequenced in a study of T-cell reconstitution after alpha-beta-depleted transplantation in children. Unique molecular identifiers were incorporated into the prepared TCRbeta library. From the PCR reads, TCRdb called clonotypes with MiXCR, one entry per CDR3 protein. Here the sample spans roughly 220,000 distinct CDR3 sequences, about 8.2% being singletons. Sequencing used PBMCs, mostly from graft donor cells, obtained 360 days after TCRalphabeta/CD19-depleted stem cell transplant. These receptors were obtained from a male patient under 10 years old who had a stem cell transplant for acute myeloid leukemia, so the T cells may come from the graft donor.

This clonotype was seen repeatedly, ten times or more. This CDR3 is CASTLTDRRGLGTDTQYF. The CDR3 DNA reads TGTGCCAGCACCTTAACCGATCGCAGGGGGCTAGGCACAGATACGCAGTATTTT. J is TRBJ2-3 and V is TRBV9, with 8 bases fitting TRBD1. The CDR3 loop spans 18 amino acids. The V gene's germline CDR1 is SGDLS and CDR2 YYNGEE. The junction had 16 bases not matched to a gene; V was cut back by 6 bases and J by 1 base.

The chain recombines TRBV7-6 with TRBJ2-1, with D possibly being TRBD1 (6 bases). Trimming cost V 5 bases and J 0 bases, with 14 bases left between them. CDR1 is SGHVS, CDR2 FNYEAQ, per germline. CDR3 length: 16 amino acids. CDR3 nucleotide sequence: TGTGCCAGCAGCCCAGGGGCGTCTGGCTCCTACAATGAGCAGTTCTTC. Translated: CASSPGASGSYNEQFF.

The J gene is TRBJ2-1, the V gene TRBV20-1, with 10 bases that match TRBD2. J was trimmed by 0 bases and V by 0 bases; bases with no gene match: 11. Germline CDR1 and CDR2: DFQATT and SNEGSKA (reference sequence). This CDR3 contains 19 residues. The CDR3 DNA sequence: TGCAGTGCTAGAGATCTGAGCGGGAGGGCCGTGGGCTCCTACAATGAGCAGTTCTTC. This codes for CSARDLSGRAVGSYNEQFF.

The rearrangement uses TRBV29-1 and TRBJ2-1; 8 bases agree with TRBD2. From germline, CDR1 is SQVTM and CDR2 ANQGSEA. V lost 3 bases, J lost 5 bases, and 6 bases stayed unmatched. The CDR3 consists of 14 residues. In DNA form, the CDR3 reads TGCAGCGTTGATTGGAGCGGGAGAAACAATGAGCAGTTCTTC. It codes for CSVDWSGRNNEQFF.

V is TRBV25-1 and J is TRBJ2-7; D might be TRBD2 (5 bases). V lost 4 bases, J lost 0 bases, and 7 bases lay in between. The CDR3 runs to 13 residues. Germline CDR1 reads MGHDK; CDR2 reads SYGVNS. This chain's CDR3 is CASSVDYSYEQYF. The CDR3 DNA follows: TGTGCCAGCAGTGTTGACTACTCCTACGAGCAGTACTTC.

This clonotype was detected many times. The chain uses TRBV5-1 and TRBJ1-1; D not resolved. Trimming removed 0 bases at V and 3 bases at J, with 9 bases between. The CDR3 totals 14 residues. Germline V lookup: CDR1 SGHRS, CDR2 YFSETQ. DNA for the CDR3: TGCGCCAGCAGCTTGGGTCAGGAGTACACTGAAGCTTTCTTT. Its translation is CASSLGQEYTEAFF.

The table lists this clonotype with a few counts. The chain uses TRBV6-5 and TRBJ2-1; 7 bases are shared with TRBD2. Per germline, CDR1 MNHEY and CDR2 SVGAGI. With V trimmed by 0 bases and J by 3 bases, 8 bases remained unmatched. There are 17 residues in the CDR3. CDR3 sequence (DNA): TGTGCCAGCAGTTACTCTCGACGGGGGGACCACTACAATGAGCAGTTCTTC. Translating gives CASSYSRRGDHYNEQFF.

The V gene is TRBV29-1, the J gene TRBJ2-7, with TRBD1 matching over 8 bases. V lost 4 bases, J lost 7 bases, and 9 bases stayed unmatched. Per germline, CDR1 SQVTM and CDR2 ANQGSEA. The CDR3 loop spans 13 amino acids. The CDR3 spells CSVGGTGPKEQYF. CDR3 in DNA: TGCAGCGTTGGCGGGACAGGCCCTAAGGAGCAGTACTTC.

This clonotype was seen repeatedly, ten times or more. The V and J genes are TRBV6-5 and TRBJ2-1; D is perhaps TRBD2 (6 bases). The CDR3 length is 16 residues. The germline V gene encodes CDR1 MNHEY and CDR2 SVGAGI. Trimming pared 3 bases from V and 0 bases from J, leaving 12 bases between. The DNA for the CDR3 is TGTGCCAGCAGTTATTCGCGGAGGGGCTCCTACAATGAGCAGTTCTTC. Residues: CASSYSRRGSYNEQFF.

As concerns this clonotype: This may arise from a read error, as a much more abundant clone is one base away. The chain joins TRBV4-1 to TRBJ2-7; no clear D gene. Germline V gene sequence: CDR1 MGHRA, CDR2 YSYEKL. The CDR3 runs 14 residues. Between the trimmed V and J ends, which lost 0 bases and 3 bases, there was a span of 9 bases. The CDR3 loop reads CASSQDPGFYEQYF. CDR3 nucleotide sequence: TGCGCCAGCAGCCAAGATCCCGGGTTCTACGAGCAGTACTTC.

This clonotype has ten or more counts. V is TRBV20-1 and J is TRBJ2-5; tentatively, D is TRBD1 or TRBD2 (6 bases each). Trimming stripped 4 bases from V and 4 bases from J, with 16 bases between. Germline V gene sequence: CDR1 DFQATT, CDR2 SNEGSKA (reference sequence). CDR3 length: 14 residues. The DNA for the CDR3 is TGCAGTGCTAAGGGGGGCGGAGGGGGAGAGACCCAGTACTTC. This codes for CSAKGGGGGETQYF.

In this sample, this clonotype turned up many times. The genes are TRBV29-1 and TRBJ1-5; possibly TRBD1 for D (5 bases). There are 15 residues in the CDR3. The germline V gene has CDR1 SQVTM and CDR2 ANQGSEA. V was trimmed by 6 bases and J by 4 bases, leaving 19 bases between them. The DNA for the CDR3 is TGCAGCGTCGCTGGCGGGGCGTCCCCGAATCAGCCCCAGCATTTT. This translates into CSVAGGASPNQPQHF. The full variable domain, its missing parts supplied by reference TRBV29-1 and TRBJ1-5, is SAVISQKPSRDICQRGTSLTIQCQVDSQVTMMFWYRQQPGQSLTLIATANQGSEATYESGFVIDKFPISRPNLTFSTLTVSNMSPEDSSIYLCSVAGGASPNQPQHFGDGTRLSIL.

This clonotype was seen at least ten times. V is TRBV12-3 or TRBV12-4 and J is TRBJ1-5; 9 nucleotides align to TRBD1. The CDR3 covers 14 residues. J was trimmed by 5 bases and V by 6 bases; bases with no gene match: 5. The CDR3 DNA sequence: TGTGCCAGCAGACCTACAGGGGGCCATCAGCCCCAGCATTTT. This encodes CASRPTGGHQPQHF.

The chain links TRBV18 to TRBJ1-3, with D hard to call. V was clipped by 3 bases and J by 6 bases, with 9 bases between them. The CDR3 is made up of 13 amino acids. Looked up from germline, CDR1 is KGHSH and CDR2 is LQKENI. The CDR3 here is CASSPSRENTIYF. The DNA for the CDR3 is TGTGCCAGCTCACCCTCAAGAGAAAACACCATATATTTT.

This clonotype was observed at least ten times. V gene TRBV10-3 combines with J gene TRBJ2-7; D not resolved. CDR1 and CDR2 from the germline V gene are ENHRY and SYGVKD. V lost 8 bases and J 1 base, leaving 3 bases between the germline ends. CDR3 length: 10 amino acids. CDR3 nucleotides: TGTGCCATCGGTTCCTACGAGCAGTACTTC. This sequence encodes CAIGSYEQYF.

This clonotype has only a few counts. The chain's CDR3 is CATSRAGYTGELFF. The CDR3 DNA sequence: TGTGCCACCAGCAGAGCTGGGTACACCGGGGAGCTGTTTTTT. The chain links TRBV15 to TRBJ2-2, with D uncertain. CDR1 is LNHNV and CDR2 is YYDKDF in the germline V gene (reference sequence). With 1 base removed from V and 3 bases from J, the gap between germline ends came to 6 bases. There are 14 residues in the CDR3.

This clonotype has just a few counts. In nucleotides, the CDR3 is TGCAGTGCTAGGGGGGAGGGATACGAGCAGTACTTC. This gives the protein CSARGEGYEQYF. The gene calls are TRBV20-1 and TRBJ2-7; 7 nucleotides line up with TRBD2. This CDR3 region has 12 residues. V lost 3 bases, J lost 4 bases, and 3 bases stayed unmatched. Germline CDR1 is DFQATT and CDR2 is SNEGSKA (reference sequence).

Ten or more counts support this clonotype. V gene TRBV5-1 combines with J gene TRBJ2-1; 11 bases align to TRBD2. Germline CDR1 and CDR2: SGHRS and YFSETQ. The CDR3 covers 18 residues. V shed 7 bases and J 0 bases; nucleotides not matched to a gene: 12. The CDR3 region is CASRLRLAGRSSYNEQFF. CDR3 coding DNA: TGCGCCAGCCGTCTCCGACTAGCGGGACGCTCCTCCTACAATGAGCAGTTCTTC.

This clonotype was seen a few times. This chain connects TRBV11-1 to TRBJ1-1; no clear D. The germline gives CDR1 SGHAT, CDR2 FQDESV (reference sequence). This CDR3 comprises 14 residues. Trimming removed 1 base from V and 1 base from J, with 7 bases in between. The DNA for the CDR3 is TGTGCCAGCAGCTTAGTTTCCGGGAACACTGAAGCTTTCTTT. Its protein product is CASSLVSGNTEAFF. Full variable domain (rest looked up from reference TRBV11-1 and TRBJ1-1): EAEVAQSPRYKITEKSQAVAFWCDPISGHATLYWYRQILGQGPELLVQFQDESVVDDSQLPKDRFSAERLKGVDSTLKIQPAELGDSAMYLCASSLVSGNTEAFFGQGTRLTVV.

This clonotype has just a few counts. The J gene is TRBJ2-7, the V gene TRBV5-1, with D possibly being TRBD2 (5 bases). The germline CDR1 and CDR2 sequences are SGHRS and YFSETQ. V was clipped by 1 base and J by 3 bases, with 8 bases between them. This CDR3 has 13 residues. This CDR3 reads CASSLPEGYEQYF. CDR3 nucleotides: TGCGCCAGCAGCTTGCCCGAGGGCTACGAGCAGTACTTC.

This clonotype occurred many times. The chain links TRBV12-3 or TRBV12-4 to TRBJ2-2; 12 nucleotides align to TRBD2. The CDR3 is made up of 15 amino acids. Trimming took 5 bases from V and 5 from J; bases not matched to a gene: 3. This chain's CDR3 is CASSRLAGVTGELFF. In DNA, the CDR3 is TGTGCCAGCAGTAGACTAGCGGGGGTTACCGGGGAGCTGTTTTTT.